This T cell receptor beta chain is from a study of T-cell reconstitution after alpha-beta-depleted transplantation in children. Study-wide results and limits: Some patients showed high day-60 TCRbeta diversity, which derived from surviving recipient T cells and thymic progenitors. Once a year had passed after transplant, T-cell counts and diversity came mostly from newly produced T cells. In patients about two months after transplant, alpha-beta T cells reportedly arose from several hundred expanded graft clones.

This clonotype was detected a few times. Its antigen is still unknown. Preparation of the TCRbeta library used unique molecular identifiers. TCRdb independently ran MiXCR on the PCR reads; one entry per CDR3 protein. Altogether 580,000 or so distinct CDR3 sequences are present, more than 20% being singletons, with the ten largest covering 13% to 15%. CDR3 length equals 15 residues. Germline V gene sequence: CDR1 DFQATT, CDR2 SNEGSKA (reference sequence). Trimming left V 1 base short and J 4 bases short, with 16 bases between. The specimen was PBMCs, mostly from graft donor cells, collected 360 days after TCRalphabeta/CD19-depleted stem cell transplant. The rearrangement uses TRBV20-1 and TRBJ1-1; possibly TRBD1 for D (5 bases). This sequence originates from a boy in the first two years of life who had a stem cell transplant for acute myeloid leukemia, so the T cells may come from the graft donor. CDR3 DNA sequence: TGCAGTGCTAGAGCTCTGGACACTTCTGCCACTGAAGCTTTCTTT. Translating gives CSARALDTSATEAFF.